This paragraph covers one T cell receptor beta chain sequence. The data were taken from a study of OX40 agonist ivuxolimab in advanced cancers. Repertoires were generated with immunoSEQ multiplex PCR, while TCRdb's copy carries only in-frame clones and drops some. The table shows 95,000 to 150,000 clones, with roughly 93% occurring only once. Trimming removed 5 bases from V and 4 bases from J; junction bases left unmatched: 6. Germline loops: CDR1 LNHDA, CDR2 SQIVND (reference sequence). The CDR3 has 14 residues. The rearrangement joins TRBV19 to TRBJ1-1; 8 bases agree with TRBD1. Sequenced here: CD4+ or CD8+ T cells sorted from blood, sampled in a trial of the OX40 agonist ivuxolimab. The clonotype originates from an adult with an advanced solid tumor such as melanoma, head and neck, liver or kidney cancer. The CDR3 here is CASSQQGVGTEAFF. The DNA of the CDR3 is TGTGCCAGTAGTCAACAGGGGGTTGGCACTGAAGCTTTCTTT.